Presented here are 10 T cell receptor beta chains from one specimen sequenced in a study of metastatic and nonmetastatic thyroid tumors. Thyroid surgery was performed in patients who had received no treatment beforehand. With MiXCR, TCRdb called clones anew from the PCR reads. The table includes around 19,000 clones, roughly a sixth detected once. The sample consisted of blood. The receptors stem from a female donor with papillary thyroid cancer or a benign thyroid nodule (not recorded which). Some clones in this sample may be carry-over from other donors' samples.

This rearrangement joins TRBV20-1 to TRBJ1-5; tentative D call: TRBD1 (5 bases). V lost 4 bases and J 2 bases, leaving 15 bases between the germline ends. The CDR3 consists of 15 residues. Germline CDR1 is DFQATT and CDR2 is SNEGSKA (reference sequence). CDR3 coding DNA: TGCAGTGCTACAACAGGAGTTCAAGGCAATCAGCCCCAGCATTTT. Protein: CSATTGVQGNQPQHF.

The J gene is TRBJ1-5, the V gene TRBV6-1; D gene uncertain. Per germline, CDR1 MNHNS and CDR2 SASEGT. V was cut by 4 bases and J by 1 base, with 11 bases left in between. The CDR3 has 15 amino acids. The CDR3 reads CASSGRGKSNQPQHF. For the CDR3, the DNA is TGTGCCAGCAGTGGTAGAGGGAAGAGCAATCAGCCCCAGCATTTT.

This clone was found many times. The rearrangement uses TRBV28 and TRBJ2-1; the D gene is possibly TRBD2 (6 bases). Trimming took 4 bases from V and 6 from J, leaving 19 bases between them. CDR1 and CDR2 (germline): MDHEN, SYDVKM. The CDR3 length is 16 residues. Here the CDR3 reads CASSSLTREPLNEQFF. In DNA, the CDR3 is TGTGCCAGCAGTTCCTTAACGCGGGAACCCCTCAATGAGCAGTTCTTC.

This clone was counted ten times or more. The chain combines TRBV5-1 with TRBJ1-1; 8 positions agree with TRBD1. Germline V gene lookup returns CDR1 SGHRS and CDR2 YFSETQ. There are 15 residues in the CDR3. Losses at the gene ends were 5 bases for V and 1 base for J; bases not matched to a gene: 7. The CDR3 sequence is CASRQGVLRNTEAFF. Written as DNA, the CDR3 is TGCGCCAGCAGACAGGGGGTTCTTCGGAACACTGAAGCTTTCTTT.

In its sample, this clone was seen many times. This chain links TRBV18 with TRBJ2-1; D unclear. The CDR3 runs to 12 residues. Trimming took 1 base from V and 7 from J, leaving 5 bases between them. Germline lookup yields CDR1 KGHSH and CDR2 LQKENI. The CDR3 region has the DNA TGTGCCAGCTCACCACGTCGGAATGAGCAGTTCTTC. As protein: CASSPRRNEQFF.

There are many counts of this clone. A much larger clone lies one base from this, so it may be a read error. The genes are TRBV4-1 and TRBJ2-3; 10 bases agree with TRBD2. CDR3 length: 16 amino acids. The trim removed 4 bases at V and 1 base at J, leaving 5 bases unmatched. Looked up from germline, CDR1 is MGHRA and CDR2 is YSYEKL. The CDR3 spells CASSPLLAGGTDTQYF. Here the CDR3 DNA reads TGCGCCAGCAGCCCACTCCTAGCGGGAGGCACAGATACGCAGTATTTT.

This clone is medium-sized (0.01 to 0.1%) by share. The DNA of the CDR3 is TGTGCCAGCAGGGGACAGGGTTTTGGCTCACCCCTCCACTTT. This sequence encodes CASRGQGFGSPLHF. The chain carries TRBV2 and TRBJ1-6, with 9 bases that match TRBD1. The germline CDR1 and CDR2 sequences are SNHLY and FYNNEI. After removal of 6 bases from V and 10 bases from J, the junction contained 7 bases not matched to a gene. This CDR3 comprises 14 residues.

This clone was seen at least ten times. The chain uses TRBV20-1 and TRBJ2-1; 7 positions agree with TRBD1. The CDR3 contains 18 residues. Germline V gene data show CDR1 as DFQATT and CDR2 as SNEGSKA (reference sequence). V dropped 4 bases and J dropped 1; count of bases not matched to a gene: 16. This CDR3 reads CSAKTTGSGLASYNEQFF. The CDR3 nucleotides are TGCAGTGCTAAAACGACAGGGTCAGGCTTAGCATCCTACAATGAGCAGTTCTTC.

This clone came up many times. The rearrangement joins TRBV28 to TRBJ1-2, with no clear D. The CDR3 runs 14 residues. Looked up from germline, CDR1 is MDHEN and CDR2 is SYDVKM. V shed 6 bases and J shed 7 bases, with 18 bases lying between them. CDR3: CASRRNSGEVGYTF. CDR3 nucleotides: TGTGCCAGCAGACGCAACTCGGGCGAGGTTGGCTACACCTTC.

This clone is a singleton in its sample. V gene TRBV18 combines with J gene TRBJ2-7, with 8 bases aligning to TRBD1. The CDR3 extends over 16 amino acids. V shed 0 bases and J 0 bases; nucleotides not matched to a gene: 4. From germline, CDR1 is KGHSH and CDR2 LQKENI. CDR3 in DNA: TGTGCCAGCTCACCACCCGGACAGGGAGACTCCTACGAGCAGTACTTC. Translating it yields CASSPPGQGDSYEQYF.